A selection of T cell receptor beta chains follows, all from one sample in a study of blood T cell repertoires in COVID-19. Clones were sequenced by immunoSEQ multiplex PCR, and TCRdb holds only the in-frame ones, with some missing. The data contain about 260,000 clones, around 84% of them singletons. Source material: PBMCs or T cells enriched from blood (not recorded which). The receptors were gathered from a young man with acute COVID-19. Both conserved end residues are part of each CDR3. Fields, in order: J gene, clone size, D gene, V gene, CDR3 DNA, CDR3 protein. D genes are given only for firm matches. Clone size is not always given. Where it is, it says once, few, many or a class for expanded clones.

TRBJ2-3,NA,TRBD2,TRBV11-2,TGTGCCAGCAGCGCAACTAGCGGGAGTGGTGGCGCGCAGTATTTT,CASSATSGSGGAQYF
TRBJ2-3,once,TRBD2,TRBV9,TGTGCCAGCAGCGAAGGGACTAGCTTCGAACTAAGCGGGTATTTT,CASSEGTSFELSGYF
TRBJ2-2,once,NA,TRBV21-1,TGTGCCAGCAGCAAAGCGGTTGTCCAGGCCGGGGAGCTGTTTTTT,CASSKAVVQAGELFF
TRBJ1-1,NA,NA,TRBV5-6,TGTGCCAGCAGCTTGGGCGGGTCCCTCTGGGCTTTCTTT,CASSLGGSLWAFF
TRBJ1-5,NA,NA,TRBV6-9,TGTGCCAGCAGTTACAGGGCAGAGCAGCCCCAGCATTTT,CASSYRAEQPQHF
TRBJ1-5,few,TRBD1,TRBV28,TGTGCCAGCCGAAGAAGACTCGTACAGGGGGTTGATCAGCCCCAGCATTTT,CASRRRLVQGVDQPQHF
TRBJ1-3,NA,TRBD1,TRBV4-1,TGCGCCAGCAGCCCGGGACAGGGATACACCATATATTTT,CASSPGQGYTIYF
TRBJ1-5,NA,TRBD1,TRBV6-2/TRBV6-3,TGTGCCAGCAGTTATTGGGACAGGGCTAGCAATCAGCCCCAGCATTTT,CASSYWDRASNQPQHF
TRBJ1-5,NA,NA,TRBV5-5,TGTGCCAGCAGCTCCCAGCCCGGGATCTGGGCAAACGACAATCAGCCCCAGCATTTT,CASSSQPGIWANDNQPQHF
TRBJ1-6,NA,NA,TRBV18,TGTGCCAGCTCACCAACGTCAACAGGTACCCCACCCCTCCACTTT,CASSPTSTGTPPLHF
TRBJ2-3,NA,TRBD2,TRBV24-1,TGTGCCACCAGTGATTCTGGACTAGCGGGAGGAACGCAGTATTTT,CATSDSGLAGGTQYF
TRBJ1-1,once,NA,TRBV30,TGTGCCTGGAGTGGGACAACTGGTGCTTTCTTT,CAWSGTTGAFF
TRBJ2-1,NA,TRBD2,TRBV7-9,TGTGCCAGCAGCGAAGGACTAGCGGGGGGGTCCTACAATGAGCAGTTCTTC,CASSEGLAGGSYNEQFF
TRBJ2-2,few,TRBD1,TRBV7-9,TGTGCCAGCAGCCGCCCCAAGACAGGGGGTAACGGGGAGCTGTTTTTT,CASSRPKTGGNGELFF
TRBJ1-1,NA,TRBD1,TRBV7-9,TGTGCCAGCAGCTCTCAAGGACAGGTGTTAGTAGCTTTCTTT,CASSSQGQVLVAFF
TRBJ1-1,NA,NA,TRBV6-5,TGTGCCAGCAGTTTCATGAACACTGAAGCTTTCTTT,CASSFMNTEAFF
TRBJ1-2,once,TRBD1,TRBV25-1,TGTGCCAGCAGTGACCCGACAGGGGGTAACTATGGCTACACCTTC,CASSDPTGGNYGYTF
TRBJ1-1,NA,NA,TRBV29-1,TGCAGCGTTGACGAGACAGCAGCCACTGAAGCTTTCTTT,CSVDETAATEAFF
TRBJ2-2,NA,NA,TRBV7-7,TGTGCCAGCAGCCCCGCTCCCAGGGGTACCTTGACCCCATCGAACACCGGGGAGCTGTTTTTT,CASSPAPRGTLTPSNTGELFF
TRBJ1-2,NA,NA,TRBV7-2,TGTGCCAGCACCCTTCCCACTAGCTATGGCTACACCTTC,CASTLPTSYGYTF
TRBJ2-1,NA,TRBD2,TRBV5-4,TGTGCCAGCAGCACAGGACTAGCGGGGGCCTACAATGAGCAGTTCTTC,CASSTGLAGAYNEQFF
TRBJ2-5,NA,NA,TRBV7-8,TGTGCCAGCAGCCGCGAGGGTGGGGAGACCCAGTACTTC,CASSREGGETQYF
TRBJ2-1,once,NA,TRBV7-2,TGTGCCAGCAGCTTAGCGGGGGGGGCTGAGAATGAGCAGTTCTTC,CASSLAGGAENEQFF
TRBJ1-1,NA,NA,TRBV2,TGTGCCAGCACCCAAAATAAGGGGAGGAGTGAAGCTTTCTTT,CASTQNKGRSEAFF
TRBJ2-2,few,NA,TRBV2,TGTGCCAGCAGACTAACCGGGACCGGGGAGCTGTTTTTT,CASRLTGTGELFF
TRBJ1-3,NA,NA,TRBV5-1,TGCGCCAGCAGCTCCAATGGAGGGCTCTCTGGAAACACCATATATTTT,CASSSNGGLSGNTIYF
TRBJ2-1,once,TRBD2,TRBV9,TGTGCCAGCAGCCCCGGAACCGGGGGGGCCTCCTACAATGAGCAGTTCTTC,CASSPGTGGASYNEQFF
TRBJ2-6,NA,NA,TRBV7-9,TGTGCCAGCAGCTTAGCTGCGAACTCTGGGGCCAACGTCCTGACTTTC,CASSLAANSGANVLTF
TRBJ1-5,NA,TRBD1,TRBV5-8,TGTGCCAGCAGCTTGGGGGACAGAACTTATCAGCCCCAGCATTTT,CASSLGDRTYQPQHF
TRBJ2-1,NA,NA,TRBV7-3,TGTGCCAGCAGCTCCTCAGGGCGGAACTCCTACAATGAGCAGTTCTTC,CASSSSGRNSYNEQFF
TRBJ2-5,NA,TRBD2,TRBV5-4,TGTGCCAGCAGCGTAGCGGGAGTTGGGGAGACCCAGTACTTC,CASSVAGVGETQYF
TRBJ2-5,NA,NA,TRBV19,TGTGCCAGTAGTATGACAGTGCAAGAGACCCAGTACTTC,CASSMTVQETQYF
TRBJ1-1,NA,NA,TRBV11-3,TGTGCCAGCAGCTTCAGCAGGACTTTTGAAGCTTTCTTT,CASSFSRTFEAFF
TRBJ1-3,NA,NA,TRBV10-2,TGCGCCAGCGGGGGGGGGCCTCCGGGAAACACCATATATTTT,CASGGGPPGNTIYF
TRBJ2-2,NA,TRBD2,TRBV11-3,TGTGCCAGCAGCCCCCGAGCGGGAGTCAAGGGCGGGGAGCTGTTTTTT,CASSPRAGVKGGELFF
TRBJ2-2,NA,TRBD2,TRBV19,TGTGCCAGTAGTTCTAGCGGGGCCCGGAGTCGCACCGGGGAGCTGTTTTTT,CASSSSGARSRTGELFF
TRBJ2-3,NA,NA,TRBV10-3,TGTGCCATCAGTGAAGAGGTCACAGATACGCAGTATTTT,CAISEEVTDTQYF